This T cell receptor (beta chain) stems from a study of blood T cell repertoires in COVID-19. About the study: Samples taken during acute and convalescent COVID-19 were collected in the United States, Italy and Spain. Sources were T cells, B-cell-depleted T cells, or PBMCs; the material itself was cDNA or gDNA.

The ends lost 1 base at V and 4 bases at J; junction bases unmatched: 13. The V gene's germline CDR1 is SGHKS and CDR2 YYEKEE (reference sequence). This CDR3 is 18 amino acids long. As originally analysed: How many nucleated cells were present was estimated from reference gene primer amplification. TCRdb's table, derived via immunoSEQ multiplex PCR, lists solely in-frame clones and lacks some. The V and J calls and clone size come from that table; D and trimming were worked out from the DNA. The sample lists under 250,000 clones; less than 90% were seen once. Sequencing used peripheral blood. This clonotype was obtained from a woman aged 40 to 50 who had recovered from COVID-19. V gene TRBV5-5 combines with J gene TRBJ2-2; 7 bases are a match to TRBD1. The CDR3 coding sequence is TGTGCCAGCAGCTTGAAGGGGGCAGGCGTCTTCTCCACCGGGGAGCTGTTTTTT. Amino acids: CASSLKGAGVFSTGELFF. Full variable domain (remainder filled in from reference TRBV5-5 and TRBJ2-2): DAGVTQSPTHLIKTRGQQVTLRCSPISGHKSVSWYQQVLGQGPQFIFQYYEKEERGRGNFPDRFSARQFPNYSSELNVNALLLGDSALYLCASSLKGAGVFSTGELFFGEGSRLTVL.